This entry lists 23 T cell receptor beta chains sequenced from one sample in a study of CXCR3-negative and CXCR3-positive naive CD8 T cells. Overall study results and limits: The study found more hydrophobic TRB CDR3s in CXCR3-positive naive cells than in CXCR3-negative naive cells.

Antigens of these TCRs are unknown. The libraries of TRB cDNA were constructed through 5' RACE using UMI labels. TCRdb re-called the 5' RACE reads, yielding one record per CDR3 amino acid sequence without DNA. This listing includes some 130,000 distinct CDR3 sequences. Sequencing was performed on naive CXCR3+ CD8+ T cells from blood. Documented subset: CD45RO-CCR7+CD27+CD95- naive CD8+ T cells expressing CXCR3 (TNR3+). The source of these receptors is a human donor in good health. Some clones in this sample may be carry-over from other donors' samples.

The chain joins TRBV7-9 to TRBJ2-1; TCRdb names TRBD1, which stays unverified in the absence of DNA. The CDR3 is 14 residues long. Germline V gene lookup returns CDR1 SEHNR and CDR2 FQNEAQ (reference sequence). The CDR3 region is CASSSQHGGNEQFF.

The CDR3 sequence: CASSLEGPNTEAFF. The chain is built from TRBV5-1 and TRBJ1-1. The CDR3 sequence is 14 residues long. From germline, CDR1 is SGHRS and CDR2 YFSETQ.

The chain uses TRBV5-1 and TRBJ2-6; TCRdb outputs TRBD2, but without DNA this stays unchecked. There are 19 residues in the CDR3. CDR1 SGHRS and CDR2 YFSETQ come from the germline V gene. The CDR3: CASSLSHGPGLSGANVLTF. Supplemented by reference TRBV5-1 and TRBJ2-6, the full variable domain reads KAGVTQTPRYLIKTRGQQVTLSCSPISGHRSVSWYQQTPGQGLQFLFEYFSETQRNKGNFPGRFSGRQFSNSRSEMNVSTLELGDSALYLCASSLSHGPGLSGANVLTFGAGSRLTVL.

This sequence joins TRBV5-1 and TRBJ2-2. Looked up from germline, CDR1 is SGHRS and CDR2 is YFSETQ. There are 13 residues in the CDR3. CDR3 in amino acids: CASSSGYTGELFF.

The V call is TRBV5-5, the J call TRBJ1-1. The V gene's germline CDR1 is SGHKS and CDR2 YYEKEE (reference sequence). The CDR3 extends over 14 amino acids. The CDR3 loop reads CASSLERMNTEAFF.

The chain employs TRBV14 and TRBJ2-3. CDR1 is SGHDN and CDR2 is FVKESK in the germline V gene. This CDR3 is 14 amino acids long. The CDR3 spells CASSHYGSTDTQYF.

The CDR3 here is CASSLLSGQGFYEQYF. This rearrangement joins TRBV11-2 to TRBJ2-7; TCRdb gives TRBD2 as the D gene, but with no DNA this cannot be confirmed. This CDR3 comprises 16 residues. The germline V gene encodes CDR1 SGHAT and CDR2 FQNNGV. Together with reference TRBV11-2 and TRBJ2-7, the CDR3 gives the full variable domain: EAGVAQSPRYKIIEKRQSVAFWCNPISGHATLYWYQQILGQGPKLLIQFQNNGVVDDSQLPKDRFSAERLKGVDSTLKIQPAKLEDSAVYLCASSLLSGQGFYEQYFGPGTRLTVT.

The CDR3 sequence is CASSLTERGLTDTQYF. The chain recombines TRBV28 with TRBJ2-3; TCRdb selects TRBD1, and the lack of DNA leaves this call unchecked. In germline, CDR1 is MDHEN, CDR2 SYDVKM. This CDR3 is 16 amino acids long.

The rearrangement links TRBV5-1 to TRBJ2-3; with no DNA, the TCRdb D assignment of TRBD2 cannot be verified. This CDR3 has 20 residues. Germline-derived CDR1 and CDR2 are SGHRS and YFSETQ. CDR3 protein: CASSLEDVGTSGGHTDTQYF.

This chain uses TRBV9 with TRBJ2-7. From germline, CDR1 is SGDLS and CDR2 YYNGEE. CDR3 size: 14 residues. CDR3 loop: CASSVGGRAYEQYF. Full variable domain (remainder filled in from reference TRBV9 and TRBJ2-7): DSGVTQTPKHLITATGQRVTLRCSPRSGDLSVYWYQQSLDQGLQFLIQYYNGEERAKGNILERFSAQQFPDLHSELNLSSLELGDSALYFCASSVGGRAYEQYFGPGTRLTVT.

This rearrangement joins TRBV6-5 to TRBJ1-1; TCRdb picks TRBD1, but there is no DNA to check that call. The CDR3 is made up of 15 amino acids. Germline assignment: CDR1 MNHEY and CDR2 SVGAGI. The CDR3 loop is CASSLPGQGITEAFF.

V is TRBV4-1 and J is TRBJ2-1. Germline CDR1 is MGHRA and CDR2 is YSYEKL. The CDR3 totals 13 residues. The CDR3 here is CASSQGTGNEQFF.

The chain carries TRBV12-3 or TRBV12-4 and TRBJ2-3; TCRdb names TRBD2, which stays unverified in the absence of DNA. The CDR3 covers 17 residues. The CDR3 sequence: CASSSLGASGRADTQYF.

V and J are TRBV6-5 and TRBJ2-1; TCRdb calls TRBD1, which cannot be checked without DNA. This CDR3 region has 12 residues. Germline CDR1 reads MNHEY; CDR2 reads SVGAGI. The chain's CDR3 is CASSPGGPVQFF.

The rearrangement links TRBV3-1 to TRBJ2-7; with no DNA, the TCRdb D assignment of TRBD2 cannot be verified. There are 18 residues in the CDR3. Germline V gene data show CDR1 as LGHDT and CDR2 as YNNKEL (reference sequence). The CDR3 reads CASSPIAGGGNPYYEQYF.

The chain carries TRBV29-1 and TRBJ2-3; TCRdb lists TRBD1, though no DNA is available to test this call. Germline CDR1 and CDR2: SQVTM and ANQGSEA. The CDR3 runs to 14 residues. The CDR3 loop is CSVDWWGETDTQYF.

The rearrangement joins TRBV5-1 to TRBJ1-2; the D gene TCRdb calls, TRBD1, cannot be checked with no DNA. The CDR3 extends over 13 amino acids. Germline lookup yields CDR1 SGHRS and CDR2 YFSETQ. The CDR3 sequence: CASSLVGADGYTF.

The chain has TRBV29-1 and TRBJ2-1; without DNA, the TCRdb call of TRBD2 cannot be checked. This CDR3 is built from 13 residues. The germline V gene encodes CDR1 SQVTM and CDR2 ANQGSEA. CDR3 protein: CSAADGTVNEQFF.

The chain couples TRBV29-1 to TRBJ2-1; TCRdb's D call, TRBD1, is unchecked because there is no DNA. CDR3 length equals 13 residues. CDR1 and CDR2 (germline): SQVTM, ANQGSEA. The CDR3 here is CSVEYTGGNEQFF.

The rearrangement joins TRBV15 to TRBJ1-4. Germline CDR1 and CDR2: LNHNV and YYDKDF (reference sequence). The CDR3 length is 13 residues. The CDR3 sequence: CATSGATNEKLFF.

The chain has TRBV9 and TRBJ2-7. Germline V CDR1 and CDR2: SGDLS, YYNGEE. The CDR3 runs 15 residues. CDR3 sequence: CASSVGVAGSYEQYF.

This chain's CDR3 is CSVAAQNTEAFF. The genes are TRBV29-1 and TRBJ1-1. From germline, CDR1 is SQVTM and CDR2 ANQGSEA. This CDR3 is 12 amino acids long.

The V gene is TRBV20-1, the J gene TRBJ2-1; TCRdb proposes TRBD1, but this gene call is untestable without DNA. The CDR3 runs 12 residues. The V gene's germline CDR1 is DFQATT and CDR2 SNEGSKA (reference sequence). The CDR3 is CSVAYLSHEQFF.